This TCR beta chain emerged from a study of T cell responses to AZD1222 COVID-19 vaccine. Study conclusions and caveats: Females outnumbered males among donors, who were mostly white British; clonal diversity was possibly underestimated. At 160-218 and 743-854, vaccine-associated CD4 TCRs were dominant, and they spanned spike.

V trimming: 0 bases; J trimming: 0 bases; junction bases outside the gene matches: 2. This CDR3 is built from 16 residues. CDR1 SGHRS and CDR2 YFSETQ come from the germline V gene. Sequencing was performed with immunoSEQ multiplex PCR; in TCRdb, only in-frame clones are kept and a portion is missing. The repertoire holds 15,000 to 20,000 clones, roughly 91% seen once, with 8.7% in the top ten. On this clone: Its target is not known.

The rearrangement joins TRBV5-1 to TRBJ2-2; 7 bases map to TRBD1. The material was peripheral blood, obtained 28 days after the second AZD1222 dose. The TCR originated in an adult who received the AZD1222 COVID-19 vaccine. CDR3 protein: CASSLGGTANTGELFF. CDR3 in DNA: TGCGCCAGCAGCTTGGGTGGGACAGCGAACACCGGGGAGCTGTTTTTT.